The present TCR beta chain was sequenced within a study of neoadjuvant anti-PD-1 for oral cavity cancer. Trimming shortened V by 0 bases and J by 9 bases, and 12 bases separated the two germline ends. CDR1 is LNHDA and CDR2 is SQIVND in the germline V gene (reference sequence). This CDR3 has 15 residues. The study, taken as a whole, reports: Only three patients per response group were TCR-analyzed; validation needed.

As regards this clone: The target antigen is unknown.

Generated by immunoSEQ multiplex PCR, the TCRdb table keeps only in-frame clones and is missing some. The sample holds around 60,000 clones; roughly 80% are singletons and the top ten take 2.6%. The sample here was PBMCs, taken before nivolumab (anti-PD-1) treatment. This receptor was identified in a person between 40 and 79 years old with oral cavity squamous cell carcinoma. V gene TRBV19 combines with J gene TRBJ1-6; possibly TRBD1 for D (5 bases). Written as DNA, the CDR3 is TGTGCCAGTAGTATAGATTGGACACCGGGTTCACCCCTCCACTTT. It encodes CASSIDWTPGSPLHF.